This TCR beta chain was captured in a study of T cell responses to AZD1222 COVID-19 vaccine. Trimming removed 0 bases from V and 11 bases from J, with 13 bases in between. This CDR3 has 13 amino acids. The germline V gene has CDR1 ENHRY and CDR2 SYGVKD. With respect to this clone: Its antigen is not known.

Using immunoSEQ multiplex PCR, the repertoire was profiled, and TCRdb retains in-frame clones only, with some absent. The table includes 150,000 to 180,000 clones, around nine tenths detected once. General study findings and limits: Seropositive at baseline were only six AZD1222 recipients. Recipients of two AZD1222 doses showed rising Spike-specific TCR breadth and depth. Repertoire samples came only from after the peak T cell response.

This sequence originates from an adult in good health. J is TRBJ1-1 and V is TRBV10-3, with D unclear. The specimen was peripheral blood, collected on day 0 of AZD1222 vaccination. CDR3 loop: CAISESSPPKAFF. CDR3 nucleotides: TGTGCCATCAGTGAGTCGTCTCCCCCTAAGGCTTTCTTT.